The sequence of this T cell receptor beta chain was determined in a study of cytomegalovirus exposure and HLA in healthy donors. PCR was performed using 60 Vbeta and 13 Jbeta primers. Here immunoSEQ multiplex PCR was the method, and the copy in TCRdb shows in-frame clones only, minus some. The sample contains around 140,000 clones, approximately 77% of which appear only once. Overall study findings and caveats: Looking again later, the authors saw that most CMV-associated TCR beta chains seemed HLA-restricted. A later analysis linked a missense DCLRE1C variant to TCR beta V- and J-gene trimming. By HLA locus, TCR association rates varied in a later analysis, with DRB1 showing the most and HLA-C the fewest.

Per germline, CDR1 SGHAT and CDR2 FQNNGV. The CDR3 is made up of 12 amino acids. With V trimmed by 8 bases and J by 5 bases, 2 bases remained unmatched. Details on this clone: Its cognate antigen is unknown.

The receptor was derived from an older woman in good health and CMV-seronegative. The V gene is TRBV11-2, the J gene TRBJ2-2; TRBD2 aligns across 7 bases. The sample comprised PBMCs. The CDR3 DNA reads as TGTGCCAGCGGGAGGGAAACCGGGGAGCTGTTTTTT. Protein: CASGRETGELFF.